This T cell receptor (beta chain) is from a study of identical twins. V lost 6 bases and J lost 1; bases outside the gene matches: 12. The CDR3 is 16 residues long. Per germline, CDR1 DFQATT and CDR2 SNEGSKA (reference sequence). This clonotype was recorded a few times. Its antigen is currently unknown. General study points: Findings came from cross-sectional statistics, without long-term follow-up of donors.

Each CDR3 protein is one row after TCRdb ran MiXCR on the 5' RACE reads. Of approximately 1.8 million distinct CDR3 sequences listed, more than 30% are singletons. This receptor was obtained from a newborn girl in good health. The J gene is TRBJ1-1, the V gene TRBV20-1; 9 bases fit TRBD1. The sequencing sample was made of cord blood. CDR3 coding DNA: TGCAGTGCCCTCCATGGGACAGGGAGGTGGAACACTGAAGCTTTCTTT. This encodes CSALHGTGRWNTEAFF.